This T cell receptor beta chain was documented in a study of T cells after yellow fever vaccination. Germline CDR1 reads DFQATT; CDR2 reads SNEGSKA (reference sequence). CDR3 size: 15 residues. Trimming shortened V by 1 base and J by 0 bases, and 10 bases separated the two germline ends. This clonotype was detected many times. UMIs were added to TCR cDNA along with a universal primer site when it was made by 5'RACE template switching. One entry per CDR3 protein, called by TCRdb with MiXCR from the 5' RACE reads. The repertoire holds about 22,000 distinct CDR3 sequences, with roughly 5.5% as singletons.

This TCR was sampled from a man aged 18 to 30 who received the YFV17D yellow fever vaccine. This rearrangement joins TRBV20-1 to TRBJ1-5, with D unclear. The source material was PBMCs, either bulk or a sorted T-cell subset (CD4+, CD8+, memory, or dextramer-sorted; not recorded which), sampled about 41 days after the first yellow fever vaccination. CDR3 in amino acids: CSARAPPHSNQPQHF. The CDR3 DNA sequence: TGCAGTGCTAGAGCCCCTCCCCATAGCAATCAGCCCCAGCATTTT.